Listed below are T cell receptor beta chains from one sample, sequenced in a study of T cell responses to AZD1222 COVID-19 vaccine. Sequenced by immunoSEQ multiplex PCR; TCRdb stores in-frame clones only, minus some. Of some 180,000 clones listed, approximately 90% are singletons. The sequencing used peripheral blood, collected 28 days after the second AZD1222 dose. The source is an adult who received the AZD1222 COVID-19 vaccine. Both conserved end residues are part of each CDR3. A D gene is named only where the DNA matches it firmly. The listing skips clone size in some rows; elsewhere it reads once, few, many or a size class.

TRBD1	TRBV5-4	.	TRBJ1-3	CASSWDRSSGNTIYF	TGTGCCAGCAGCTGGGACAGAAGCTCTGGAAACACCATATATTTT
.	TRBV7-6	.	TRBJ1-6	CASSLGGRARNSPLHF	TGTGCCAGCAGCTTAGGGGGGCGCGCGAGGAATTCACCCCTCCACTTT
TRBD2	TRBV10-2	.	TRBJ2-3	CASRGLAGTDTQYF	TGCGCCAGCAGGGGACTAGCGGGGACAGATACGCAGTATTTT
TRBD2	TRBV6-5	.	TRBJ2-3	CASSTSGGPTDTQYF	TGTGCCAGCAGCACTAGCGGGGGTCCCACAGATACGCAGTATTTT
TRBD1	TRBV5-5	.	TRBJ2-1	CASSTGTGQYNEQFF	TGTGCCAGCAGCACCGGGACAGGGCAGTACAATGAGCAGTTCTTC
.	TRBV4-1	.	TRBJ1-5	CASSQVSMGNQPQHF	TGCGCCAGCAGCCAAGTCAGCATGGGCAATCAGCCCCAGCATTTT
.	TRBV2	.	TRBJ1-2	CASSAGRRPSVYGYTF	TGTGCCAGCAGTGCCGGACGGCGGCCCTCAGTCTATGGCTACACCTTC
TRBD2	TRBV30	.	TRBJ2-7	CAWSVPRLAIYEQYF	TGTGCCTGGAGCGTACCGCGACTAGCGATCTACGAGCAGTACTTC
.	TRBV7-2	.	TRBJ1-3	CASSFGQAGNTIYF	TGTGCCAGCAGCTTCGGACAAGCAGGAAACACCATATATTTT
TRBD2	TRBV11-3	.	TRBJ2-1	CASSLRGEREQQFF	TGTGCCAGCAGCTTAAGAGGAGAGCGGGAGCAGCAGTTCTTC
TRBD1	TRBV10-3	.	TRBJ1-5	CAISSQGSNQPQHF	TGTGCCATCAGTTCACAGGGGAGCAATCAGCCCCAGCATTTT
TRBD1	TRBV7-6	.	TRBJ2-1	CASSSQGTYNEQFF	TGTGCCAGCAGCTCACAGGGGACCTACAATGAGCAGTTCTTC
.	TRBV27	.	TRBJ2-1	CASSLLPTTSSYNEQFF	TGTGCCAGCAGTTTATTACCTACCACGAGCTCCTACAATGAGCAGTTCTTC
.	TRBV2	once	TRBJ2-1	CASKPGTPYNEQFF	TGTGCCAGCAAACCCGGGACACCTTACAATGAGCAGTTCTTC
.	TRBV7-2	.	TRBJ1-5	CASSLEWSNHPQHF	TGTGCCAGCAGCCTCGAGTGGTCGAATCACCCCCAGCATTTT
.	TRBV18	.	TRBJ2-5	CASSPNQEETQYF	TGTGCCAGCTCACCCAATCAAGAAGAGACCCAGTACTTC
TRBD2	TRBV10-3	once	TRBJ2-1	CAISEGFGTSIRNYEQFF	TGTGCCATCAGTGAGGGATTCGGGACTAGTATTCGAAACTATGAGCAGTTCTTC
.	TRBV4-1	.	TRBJ2-7	CASSQRTGTTYEQYF	TGCGCCAGCAGCCAAAGAACCGGGACCACCTACGAGCAGTACTTC